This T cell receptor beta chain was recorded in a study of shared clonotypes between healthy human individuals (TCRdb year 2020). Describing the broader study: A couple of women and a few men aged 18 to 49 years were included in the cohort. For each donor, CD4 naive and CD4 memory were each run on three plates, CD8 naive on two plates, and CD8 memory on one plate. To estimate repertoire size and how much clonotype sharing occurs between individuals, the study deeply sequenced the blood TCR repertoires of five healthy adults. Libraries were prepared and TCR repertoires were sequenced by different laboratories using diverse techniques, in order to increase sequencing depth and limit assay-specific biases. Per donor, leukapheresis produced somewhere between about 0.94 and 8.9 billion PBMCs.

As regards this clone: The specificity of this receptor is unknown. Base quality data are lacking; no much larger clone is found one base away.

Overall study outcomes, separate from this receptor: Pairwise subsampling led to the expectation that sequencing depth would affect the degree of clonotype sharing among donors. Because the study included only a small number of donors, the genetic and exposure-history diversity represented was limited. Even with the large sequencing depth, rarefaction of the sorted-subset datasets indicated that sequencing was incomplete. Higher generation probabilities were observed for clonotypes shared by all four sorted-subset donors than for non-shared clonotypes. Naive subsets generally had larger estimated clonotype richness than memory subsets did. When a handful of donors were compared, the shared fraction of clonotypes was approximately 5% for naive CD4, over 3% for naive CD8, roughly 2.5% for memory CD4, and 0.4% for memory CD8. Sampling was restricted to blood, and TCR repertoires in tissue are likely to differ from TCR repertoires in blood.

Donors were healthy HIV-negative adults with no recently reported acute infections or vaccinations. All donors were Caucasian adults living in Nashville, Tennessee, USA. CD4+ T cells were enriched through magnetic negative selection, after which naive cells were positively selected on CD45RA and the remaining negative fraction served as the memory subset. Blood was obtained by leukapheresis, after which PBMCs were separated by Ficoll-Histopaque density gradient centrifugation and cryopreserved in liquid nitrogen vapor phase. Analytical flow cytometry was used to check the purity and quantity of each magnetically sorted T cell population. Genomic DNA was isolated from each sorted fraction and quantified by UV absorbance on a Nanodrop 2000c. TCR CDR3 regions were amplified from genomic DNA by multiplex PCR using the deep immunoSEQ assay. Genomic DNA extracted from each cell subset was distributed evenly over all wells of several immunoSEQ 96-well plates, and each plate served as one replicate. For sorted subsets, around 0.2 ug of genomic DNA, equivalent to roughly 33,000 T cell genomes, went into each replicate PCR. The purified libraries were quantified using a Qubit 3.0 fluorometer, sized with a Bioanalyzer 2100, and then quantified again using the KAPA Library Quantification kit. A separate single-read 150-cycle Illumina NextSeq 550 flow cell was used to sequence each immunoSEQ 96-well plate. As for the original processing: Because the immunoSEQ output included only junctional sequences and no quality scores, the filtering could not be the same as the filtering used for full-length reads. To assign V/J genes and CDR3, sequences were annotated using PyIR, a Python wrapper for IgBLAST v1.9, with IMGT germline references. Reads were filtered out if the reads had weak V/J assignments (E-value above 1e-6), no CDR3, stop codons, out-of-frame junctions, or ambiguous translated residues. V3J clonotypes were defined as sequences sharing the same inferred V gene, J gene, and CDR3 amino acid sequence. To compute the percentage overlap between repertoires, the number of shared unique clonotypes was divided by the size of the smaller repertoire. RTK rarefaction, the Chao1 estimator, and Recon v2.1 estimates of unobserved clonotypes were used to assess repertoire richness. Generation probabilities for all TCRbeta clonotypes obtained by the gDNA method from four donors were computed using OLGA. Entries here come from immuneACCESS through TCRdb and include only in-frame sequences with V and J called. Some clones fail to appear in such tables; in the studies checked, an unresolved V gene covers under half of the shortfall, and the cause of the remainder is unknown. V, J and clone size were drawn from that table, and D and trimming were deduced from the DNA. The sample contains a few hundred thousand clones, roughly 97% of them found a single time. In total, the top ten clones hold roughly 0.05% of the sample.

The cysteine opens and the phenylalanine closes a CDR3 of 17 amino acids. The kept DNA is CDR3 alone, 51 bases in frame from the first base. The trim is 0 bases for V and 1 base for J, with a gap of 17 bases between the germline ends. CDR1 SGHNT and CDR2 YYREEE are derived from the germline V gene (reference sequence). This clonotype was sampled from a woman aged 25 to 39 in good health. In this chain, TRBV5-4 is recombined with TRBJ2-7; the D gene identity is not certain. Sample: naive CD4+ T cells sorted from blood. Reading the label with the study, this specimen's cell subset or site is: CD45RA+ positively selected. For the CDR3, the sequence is CASSLAGRTALSYEQYF. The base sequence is TGTGCCAGCAGCTTGGCCGGTCGAACAGCGCTTTCCTACGAGCAGTACTTC.